This T cell receptor beta chain is from a study of graft-versus-host responses after intestinal transplantation. Study context: Grafts were multivisceral, liver-intestinal, or isolated intestinal. All recipients were given anti-thymocyte globulin induction, and tacrolimus and steroids were then administered for around three years.

General study findings and limits: In patients with graft-donor T cell macrochimerism, allograft graft-versus-host to host-versus-graft clonal ratios were high. GvH clones appeared in recipient marrow, some first in ileum or blood.

Repertoires were generated with immunoSEQ multiplex PCR, while TCRdb's copy carries only in-frame clones and drops some. The profile shows about 90,000 clones, roughly 85% of them singletons. Worth noting for this clone: The target antigen is unknown.

The germline gives CDR1 SGHAT, CDR2 FQNNGV. The CDR3 is 15 residues long. The V gene end was trimmed by 2 bases and the J gene end by 5 bases; junction bases not matched to a gene: 4. The sequences come from unstimulated CD4+ T cells sorted from spleen or lymph node cells, collected before intestinal transplant. The gene calls are TRBV11-2 and TRBJ2-5; 11 nucleotides match TRBD2. This TCR came from a human donor who received an intestinal transplant. The CDR3 loop reads CASSLNSGGAETQYF. Written as DNA, the CDR3 is TGTGCCAGCAGCTTAAATAGCGGGGGGGCGGAGACCCAGTACTTC.